The 28 T cell receptor beta chains below come from one sample, sequenced in a study of blood T cell repertoires in COVID-19. Profiling relied on immunoSEQ multiplex PCR, and the TCRdb table lists in-frame clones only, not all of them. The sample lists more than 85,000 clones, approximately 78% seen once, with roughly a tenth in the top ten. The sequencing sample was made of peripheral blood. These receptors all stem from a man between 60 and 75 years old with active or convalescent COVID-19.

The chain uses TRBV12-3 or TRBV12-4 and TRBJ1-2; 7 nucleotides line up with TRBD1. Germline trimming cut 11 bases from V and 8 bases from J; bases unmatched to any gene: 11. The CDR3 sequence is 12 residues long. CDR3: CASGGGGRGYTF. In nucleotides, the CDR3 is TGTGCCTCCGGCGGAGGGGGCCGCGGCTACACCTTC.

J is TRBJ2-1 and V is TRBV5-1, with 13 nucleotides matching TRBD2. Germline assignment: CDR1 SGHRS and CDR2 YFSETQ. With 4 bases clipped from V and 5 bases from J, the junction kept 3 bases outside the gene matches. There are 15 residues in the CDR3. CDR3 region: CASSTGTSGNNEQFF. For the CDR3, the DNA is TGCGCCAGCAGCACGGGGACTAGCGGGAACAATGAGCAGTTCTTC.

The V and J genes are TRBV7-2 and TRBJ1-2; D is undetermined. CDR3 length: 14 residues. CDR1 and CDR2 from the germline V gene are SGHTA and FQGNSA. V was pared by 1 base and J by 2 bases, with 8 bases between. The CDR3 DNA sequence: TGTGCCAGCAGCTTAGTTGGAGGGAACTATGGCTACACCTTC. This translates into CASSLVGGNYGYTF.

The CDR3 protein is CASSVDKGLADTQYF. CDR3 bases: TGTGCCAGCAGCGTAGATAAGGGGCTGGCAGATACGCAGTATTTT. This chain joins TRBV9 and TRBJ2-3; D might be TRBD1 (5 bases). CDR3 size: 15 residues. V lost 0 bases, J lost 4 bases, and 12 bases lay in between. Per germline, CDR1 SGDLS and CDR2 YYNGEE.

V usage is TRBV4-1 and J usage is TRBJ2-4; 9 bases fit TRBD2. J gave up 0 bases and V 5 bases, and 8 bases lay outside the gene matches. This CDR3 has 17 amino acids. The germline CDR1 and CDR2 sequences are MGHRA and YSYEKL. The DNA of the CDR3 is TGCGCCAGCAGCAACCCTCTAGCGGGGCTAGCCAAAAACATTCAGTACTTC. Translation: CASSNPLAGLAKNIQYF.

The V and J genes are TRBV10-3 and TRBJ2-7; D perhaps matches TRBD2 (6 bases). CDR1 ENHRY and CDR2 SYGVKD come from the germline V gene. CDR3 length equals 14 residues. Trimming took 6 bases from V and 3 from J, leaving 15 bases between them. The DNA of the CDR3 is TGTGCCATCAGACCTTCCGGGACTGACTACGAGCAGTACTTC. This translates into CAIRPSGTDYEQYF.

The chain has TRBV19 and TRBJ2-3; 11 nucleotides line up with TRBD2. The V and J ends lost 0 bases and 3 bases, in that order; junction bases with no gene match: 8. CDR3 length equals 18 residues. The germline V gene encodes CDR1 LNHDA and CDR2 SQIVND (reference sequence). The CDR3 DNA reads as TGTGCCAGTAGTATAGATCTATGGGGGACTAGCGGAACAGATACGCAGTATTTT. The encoded protein is CASSIDLWGTSGTDTQYF.

V is TRBV11-3 and J is TRBJ2-7; 10 bases are shared with TRBD2. The CDR3 spans 19 residues. Trimming took 0 bases from V and 3 from J; bases not matched to a gene: 14. The germline gives CDR1 SGHNT, CDR2 YENEEA. This chain's CDR3 is CASSLDSLDGTSVYYEQYF. As DNA, the CDR3 is TGTGCCAGCAGCTTAGATTCCCTTGACGGGACTAGCGTTTACTACGAGCAGTACTTC. Combining the CDR3 with reference TRBV11-3 and TRBJ2-7 gives the whole variable domain EAGVVQSPRYKIIEKKQPVAFWCNPISGHNTLYWYLQNLGQGPELLIRYENEEAVDDSQLPKDRFSAERLKGVDSTLKIQPAELGDSAVYLCASSLDSLDGTSVYYEQYFGPGTRLTVT.

The V and J genes are TRBV11-2 and TRBJ2-3, with a possible D match to TRBD2 (5 bases). V was cut by 5 bases and J by 0 bases, with 15 bases left in between. CDR1 and CDR2 (germline): SGHAT, FQNNGV. The CDR3 length is 16 residues. The CDR3, as DNA: TGTGCCAGCAGCCTCAGCGGCGGAGCCAGCACAGATACGCAGTATTTT. Its protein is CASSLSGGASTDTQYF.

The chain recombines TRBV28 with TRBJ2-4; 8 nucleotides agree with TRBD2. CDR1 is MDHEN and CDR2 is SYDVKM in the germline V gene. J gave up 1 base and V 5 bases, and 4 bases lay outside the gene matches. The CDR3 totals 15 residues. CDR3 bases: TGTGCCAGCAGTCGAGCGGGAGCCGCCAAAAACATTCAGTACTTC. Translation: CASSRAGAAKNIQYF.

The chain joins TRBV5-1 to TRBJ2-1; 13 positions match TRBD2. Germline loops: CDR1 SGHRS, CDR2 YFSETQ. CDR3 size: 16 residues. V was pared by 3 bases and J by 6 bases, with 6 bases of the junction left unmatched. CDR3 protein: CASSWWTSGRGNEQFF. Written as DNA, the CDR3 is TGCGCCAGCAGCTGGTGGACTAGCGGGAGAGGCAATGAGCAGTTCTTC.

The rearrangement uses TRBV5-4 and TRBJ2-2, with 7 bases identical to TRBD2. The CDR3 runs to 15 residues. The ends lost 4 bases at V and 4 bases at J; junction bases unmatched: 7. The germline gives CDR1 SGHNT, CDR2 YYREEE (reference sequence). DNA for the CDR3: TGTGCCAGCAGCATGGGAGGGACTGCCACCGGGGAGCTGTTTTTT. It specifies CASSMGGTATGELFF. Full variable domain (missing parts from reference TRBV5-4 and TRBJ2-2): ETGVTQSPTHLIKTRGQQVTLRCSSQSGHNTVSWYQQALGQGPQFIFQYYREEENGRGNFPPRFSGLQFPNYSSELNVNALELDDSALYLCASSMGGTATGELFFGEGSRLTVL.

This clone came up a few times. The rearrangement uses TRBV7-6 and TRBJ2-2, with TRBD1 as a possible D gene (6 bases). This CDR3 contains 15 residues. The V end lost 1 base, the J end lost 4 bases, and 10 bases lay between the germline ends. Germline assignment: CDR1 SGHVS and CDR2 FNYEAQ. The DNA for the CDR3 is TGTGCCAGCAGCTTAGTCAGGGGTGGCACCGGGGAGCTGTTTTTT. Translation: CASSLVRGGTGELFF.

This clone has a single count. The chain uses TRBV6-5 and TRBJ1-3, with D tentatively TRBD1 (5 bases). This CDR3 is built from 12 residues. Trimming shortened V by 10 bases and J by 7 bases, and 14 bases separated the two germline ends. Germline CDR1 and CDR2: MNHEY and SVGAGI. The CDR3 here is CATGLARNTIYF. The CDR3 DNA reads as TGTGCCACAGGGTTGGCGAGGAACACCATATATTTT.

The CDR3 DNA sequence: TGTGCCAGCAGGTCGGACAGGGAGAAGGATGTCAGCAATCAGCCCCAGCATTTT. This sequence encodes CASRSDREKDVSNQPQHF. This chain joins TRBV6-4 and TRBJ1-5; 8 bases are a match to TRBD1. With 6 bases clipped from V and 1 base from J, the junction kept 14 bases outside the gene matches. Germline CDR1 is MRHNA and CDR2 is SNTAGT. This CDR3 comprises 18 residues.

J is TRBJ2-2 and V is TRBV5-5, with D tentatively TRBD2 (6 bases). Trimming left V 0 bases short and J 1 base short, with 10 bases between. This CDR3 contains 16 residues. Germline CDR1 reads SGHKS; CDR2 reads YYEKEE (reference sequence). The CDR3 DNA is TGTGCCAGCAGCTTGGAAGGGACTCTGAACACCGGGGAGCTGTTTTTT. Encoded protein: CASSLEGTLNTGELFF. The complete variable domain, with remaining parts taken from reference TRBV5-5 and TRBJ2-2, reads DAGVTQSPTHLIKTRGQQVTLRCSPISGHKSVSWYQQVLGQGPQFIFQYYEKEERGRGNFPDRFSARQFPNYSSELNVNALLLGDSALYLCASSLEGTLNTGELFFGEGSRLTVL.

V usage is TRBV7-8 and J usage is TRBJ1-1; 7 bases align to TRBD1. Germline CDR1 and CDR2: SGHVS and FQNEAQ. V shed 5 bases and J 6 bases; nucleotides not matched to a gene: 3. This CDR3 comprises 12 residues. This chain's CDR3 is CASSQQGSEAFF. The CDR3 DNA sequence: TGTGCCAGCAGCCAACAGGGGTCTGAAGCTTTCTTT. Full variable domain (rest looked up from reference TRBV7-8 and TRBJ1-1): GAGVSQSPRYKVAKRGQDVALRCDPISGHVSLFWYQQALGQGPEFLTYFQNEAQLDKSGLPSDRFFAERPEGSVSTLKIQRTQQEDSAVYLCASSQQGSEAFFGQGTRLTVV.

This clone was detected a few times. The gene calls are TRBV27 and TRBJ2-1; TRBD1 agrees at 7 bases. Germline values: CDR1 MNHEY, CDR2 SMNVEV (reference sequence). The CDR3 loop spans 17 amino acids. V dropped 4 bases and J dropped 8; count of bases not matched to a gene: 17. The CDR3 bases are TGTGCCAGCAGTTCCGTTAAGGGGGCTTCCTACCCCGATGAGCAGTTCTTC. Translating gives CASSSVKGASYPDEQFF.

This chain joins TRBV5-1 and TRBJ1-4; tentatively, D is TRBD1 (6 bases). The CDR3 totals 15 residues. The ends were cut back, 4 bases at V and 3 bases at J, with 13 bases in the middle. The germline V gene has CDR1 SGHRS and CDR2 YFSETQ. The chain's CDR3 is CASSLPKGANEKLFF. The CDR3, as DNA: TGCGCCAGCAGCCTTCCGAAGGGGGCTAATGAAAAACTGTTTTTT.

This sequence joins TRBV2 and TRBJ1-2, with D uncertain. The CDR3 length is 12 residues. Germline V lookup: CDR1 SNHLY, CDR2 FYNNEI. V lost 3 bases and J lost 8, with 10 bases in between. The CDR3 region has the DNA TGTGCCAGCAGTGATTCCAGGCGCGGCTACACCTTC. It translates to CASSDSRRGYTF.

This clone was picked up one time. The chain joins TRBV2 to TRBJ1-1; 9 bases map to TRBD1. CDR1 is SNHLY, CDR2 FYNNEI, per germline. After removal of 8 bases from V and 1 base from J, the junction contained 2 bases not matched to a gene. This CDR3 is 13 amino acids long. CDR3 sequence (DNA): TGTGCCAGCCGGGGACAGGGGAACACTGAAGCTTTCTTT. It encodes CASRGQGNTEAFF.

This chain links TRBV7-8 with TRBJ2-1; 9 nucleotides agree with TRBD2. CDR1 and CDR2 (germline): SGHVS, FQNEAQ. The length of the CDR3 is 15 residues. Unmatched junction bases numbered 10, after V lost 5 bases and J lost 8 bases. The DNA of the CDR3 is TGTGCCAGCAGCCACGAGGGGACTAGCAAGTATGAGCAGTTCTTC. Protein sequence: CASSHEGTSKYEQFF.

V usage is TRBV3-1 (or the pseudogene TRBV3-2) and J usage is TRBJ2-1, with 16 bases matching TRBD2. Germline CDR1 reads LGHDT; CDR2 reads YNNKEL (reference sequence). The trim removed 0 bases at V and 9 bases at J, leaving 5 bases unmatched. The length of the CDR3 is 17 residues. The CDR3 bases are TGTGCCAGCAGCCAAGAAGGGGGACTAGCGGGAGGGGGTGAGCAGTTCTTC. Protein: CASSQEGGLAGGGEQFF.

The V gene is TRBV11-1, the J gene TRBJ1-1; D is ambiguous. CDR1 is SGHAT and CDR2 is FQDESV in the germline V gene (reference sequence). The germline V and J ends were trimmed by 4 bases and 0 bases, with 15 bases remaining between them. The CDR3 length is 16 residues. In DNA, the CDR3 is TGTGCCAGCAGCTCATGGATGCGTGGGCTGAACACTGAAGCTTTCTTT. This encodes CASSSWMRGLNTEAFF.

This chain links TRBV6-5 with TRBJ2-3; 10 bases line up with TRBD2. V lost 6 bases to trimming and J lost 6 bases; unmatched junction nucleotides: 6. Germline CDR1 and CDR2: MNHEY and SVGAGI. The CDR3 is 14 residues long. Here the CDR3 DNA reads TGTGCCAGCAGCTTAGCGGGAGGTCGCGATACGCAGTATTTT. This translates into CASSLAGGRDTQYF.

J is TRBJ2-1 and V is TRBV4-1; TRBD1 matches 8 bases. Looked up from germline, CDR1 is MGHRA and CDR2 is YSYEKL. J was trimmed by 3 bases and V by 4 bases; bases with no gene match: 2. The CDR3 sequence is 14 residues long. The CDR3 DNA sequence: TGCGCCAGCAGCCCCGGGACAGGCTACAATGAGCAGTTCTTC. This codes for CASSPGTGYNEQFF.

The chain combines TRBV28 with TRBJ2-5; 10 positions agree with TRBD2. Trimming cost V 5 bases and J 2 bases; bases outside gene matches: 5. This CDR3 comprises 15 residues. The germline V gene has CDR1 MDHEN and CDR2 SYDVKM. The CDR3 sequence: CASSTRTSGQETQYF. The CDR3 bases are TGTGCCAGCAGTACCCGGACTAGCGGTCAAGAGACCCAGTACTTC.

This clone was counted only a few times. The chain recombines TRBV2 with TRBJ2-2; 13 positions match TRBD2. CDR1 and CDR2 from the germline V gene are SNHLY and FYNNEI. With V trimmed by 6 bases and J by 6 bases, 1 base remained unmatched. This CDR3 has 14 amino acids. CDR3 sequence reads: CASRGLAGAGELFF. CDR3 DNA sequence: TGTGCCAGCAGAGGACTAGCGGGAGCCGGGGAGCTGTTTTTT.